The clone carrying this T cell receptor beta chain was observed a single time. The CDR3 contains 16 residues. V was shortened by 3 bases and J by 0 bases, with 17 bases between the two germline ends. Per the germline V gene, CDR1 is SQVTM and CDR2 is ANQGSEA. Only in-frame clones appear in the TCRdb table, and some are missing; sequencing was by immunoSEQ multiplex PCR. The table shows approximately 40,000 clones, with around 77% occurring only once. This sample was taken from a study of OX40 agonist ivuxolimab in advanced cancers. Turning to the study itself: The mean age was approximately 60 years, ranging from roughly 23 to 79, with less than 90% of participants male.

This specimen was CD4+ or CD8+ T cells sorted from blood, taken in a trial of the OX40 agonist ivuxolimab. V usage is TRBV29-1 and J usage is TRBJ1-1; possibly TRBD1 for D (5 bases). This TCR was recovered from an adult with an advanced solid tumor such as melanoma, head and neck, liver or kidney cancer. CDR3 DNA: TGCAGCGTTGATAGGGACGAGACCAGGATGAACACTGAAGCTTTCTTT. It encodes CSVDRDETRMNTEAFF. Combining the CDR3 with reference TRBV29-1 and TRBJ1-1 gives the whole variable domain SAVISQKPSRDICQRGTSLTIQCQVDSQVTMMFWYRQQPGQSLTLIATANQGSEATYESGFVIDKFPISRPNLTFSTLTVSNMSPEDSSIYLCSVDRDETRMNTEAFFGQGTRLTVV.